This T cell receptor (beta chain) was sequenced during a study of CD8 T cells in Susac syndrome. Broader study findings: The authors acknowledged that the study's TCR sequencing and HLA analysis involved relatively few individuals.

About 0.45 to 1 ug RNA was reverse transcribed with random hexamers. The CDR3 of TCR beta was amplified by immunoSEQ multiplex PCR across 54 Vbeta and 13 Jbeta. From the immunoSEQ multiplex PCR reads, TCRdb called clonotypes with MiXCR, one entry per CDR3 protein. Here the sample spans about 150,000 distinct CDR3 sequences, approximately 93% being singletons. FACS was used to enrich TEMRA cells, whereas the CD8+ and CD4+ T cells were obtained by negative isolation. The length of the CDR3 is 14 residues. Per germline, CDR1 DFQATT and CDR2 SNEGSKA (reference sequence). Germline trimming cut 0 bases from V and 2 bases from J; bases unmatched to any gene: 4. Note on this clonotype: Its antigen remains unknown.

The V gene is TRBV20-1, the J gene TRBJ2-7; TRBD1 agrees at 7 bases. What was sequenced was CD4+ T cells from PBMCs. The receptor comes from a human donor with multiple sclerosis. CDR3 sequence reads: CSARDHRGAYEQYF. For the CDR3, the DNA is TGCAGTGCTAGAGATCACAGGGGTGCCTACGAGCAGTACTTC.